The clone carrying this T cell receptor (beta chain) occurred a few times. Antigen unknown. The PCR contained 60 Vbeta and 13 Jbeta primers. Profiling relied on immunoSEQ multiplex PCR, and the TCRdb table lists in-frame clones only, not all of them. The sample carries roughly 110,000 clones, 70% recorded once. These data belong to a study of cytomegalovirus exposure and HLA in healthy donors. About the research overall: Unique TCRs from HLA-typed donors, 80 million to 90 million of them, were held in an early data release.

Study-wide points: When a later analysis was performed, an Asian-associated ancestry cluster reportedly had fewer N-insertions than the approximately 680-donor mean.

When sampled, the donors appeared nominally healthy, though they likely had unrecorded immune exposures. The germline V and J ends were trimmed by 3 bases and 5 bases, with 21 bases remaining between them. The CDR3 covers 17 residues. Germline loops: CDR1 SGHRS, CDR2 YFSETQ. Sequencing was done on a sample of PBMCs. The chain carries TRBV5-1 and TRBJ2-1, with D possibly being TRBD1 (5 bases). The receptor's source is a man aged 25-45 years in good health and CMV-seropositive. The CDR3 spells CASSSPSGILWDNEQFF. CDR3 coding DNA: TGCGCCAGCAGCTCCCCATCAGGGATCTTGTGGGACAATGAGCAGTTCTTC.